The 30 T cell receptor beta chains below all came from one sample that was sequenced in a study of CD8 T cells in ankylosing spondylitis. TCRdb re-analysed the 5' RACE reads in MiXCR, keeping a single row per CDR3 protein. The sample yields approximately 140,000 distinct CDR3 sequences, roughly 8.4% seen once. The specimen was synovial fluid, either unsorted or a sorted T cell fraction (not recorded which). These receptor sequences come from a male donor with ankylosing spondylitis.

Many counts were recorded for this clonotype. V gene TRBV11-2 combines with J gene TRBJ1-1; D is ambiguous. From germline, CDR1 is SGHAT and CDR2 FQNNGV. The CDR3 extends over 13 amino acids. V dropped 6 bases and J dropped 1 base, with 9 bases sitting between them. The CDR3 DNA is TGTGCCAGCAGTTACGTACAGAACACTGAAGCTTTCTTT. This sequence encodes CASSYVQNTEAFF.

The chain uses TRBV3-1 and TRBJ2-7; a possible D gene is TRBD2 (5 bases). This CDR3 contains 11 residues. V was clipped by 5 bases and J by 12 bases, with 14 bases between them. Germline-derived CDR1 and CDR2 are LGHDT and YNNKEL (reference sequence). CDR3 sequence: CASSDIGETYF. As DNA, the CDR3 is TGTGCCAGCAGCGACATCGGGGAGACGTACTTC.

The table lists this clonotype with a few counts. This chain connects TRBV10-1 to TRBJ2-7, with D tentatively TRBD1 or TRBD2 (6 bases each). Per germline, CDR1 WNHNN and CDR2 SYGVQD (reference sequence). The CDR3 contains 15 residues. V was clipped by 3 bases and J by 7 bases, with 19 bases between them. The CDR3 bases are TGCGCCAGCAGTGAATCCAGGGGTAAGGGGGGAGAGCAGTACTTC. Its translation: CASSESRGKGGEQYF.

This chain uses TRBV20-1 with TRBJ1-6; maybe TRBD1 (6 bases). CDR3 length equals 13 residues. Germline assignment: CDR1 DFQATT and CDR2 SNEGSKA (reference sequence). V lost 3 bases and J 7 bases, leaving 10 bases between the germline ends. CDR3 coding DNA: TGCAGTGCTAGCTACAGGGAAAATTCACCCCTCCACTTT. This gives the protein CSASYRENSPLHF.

The rearrangement links TRBV6-5 to TRBJ1-1, with D possibly matching TRBD1 (5 bases). From germline, CDR1 is MNHEY and CDR2 SVGAGI. The V gene lost 8 bases and the J gene lost 8 bases, with 21 bases spanning the gap. The CDR3 covers 14 residues. The CDR3 protein is CASVRGTALKEAFF. DNA of the CDR3: TGTGCCAGCGTTCGAGGGACCGCCCTAAAAGAAGCTTTCTTT.

A few counts support this clonotype. The CDR3 region has the DNA TGCAGTGCTAGGGCGAGGGCGGACTACGAGCAGTACTTC. Translation gives CSARARADYEQYF. The gene calls are TRBV20-1 and TRBJ2-7; D is perhaps TRBD2 (5 bases). Germline CDR1 DFQATT, CDR2 SNEGSKA (reference sequence). V lost 3 bases to trimming and J lost 3 bases, with 12 bases between them. The CDR3 is 13 amino acids.

V usage is TRBV7-9 and J usage is TRBJ1-2; D is unresolved. This CDR3 contains 14 residues. Germline V CDR1 and CDR2: SEHNR, FQNEAQ (reference sequence). Trimming shortened V by 6 bases and J by 4 bases, and 15 bases separated the two germline ends. CDR3 in DNA: TGTGCCAGCAGGAGTAGTCCTGTCTCCTATGGCTACACCTTC. Translating it yields CASRSSPVSYGYTF.

This clonotype was observed a handful of times. The chain combines TRBV20-1 with TRBJ1-1, with 8 nucleotides matching TRBD1. J lost 3 bases, V lost 5 bases, and 5 bases had no gene match. The CDR3 is made up of 13 amino acids. Looked up from germline, CDR1 is DFQATT and CDR2 is SNEGSKA (reference sequence). CDR3 DNA: TGCAGTGCTGGGGTGACAGGGGACACTGAAGCTTTCTTT. Protein sequence: CSAGVTGDTEAFF.

This clonotype was observed many times. The gene calls are TRBV5-6 and TRBJ1-2; unclear D gene. CDR1 is SGHDT, CDR2 YYEEEE, per germline. V dropped 4 bases and J dropped 0 bases, with 13 bases sitting between them. The CDR3 has 15 amino acids. The CDR3 here is CASSPVARPNYGYTF. As DNA, the CDR3 is TGTGCCAGCAGCCCGGTTGCGCGGCCTAACTATGGCTACACCTTC.

This clonotype was counted only a few times. The chain's CDR3 is CASSQGSRDPETQYF. CDR3 DNA: TGCGCCAGCAGCCAAGGGAGCAGGGACCCCGAGACCCAGTACTTC. The rearrangement joins TRBV4-1 to TRBJ2-5; possibly TRBD1 or TRBD2 for D (5 bases each). The CDR3 is made up of 15 amino acids. Deletions cut 1 base from V and 5 bases from J, with 14 bases between. Germline CDR1 MGHRA, CDR2 YSYEKL.

This clonotype showed up just a few times. V and J are TRBV29-1 and TRBJ2-5; possibly TRBD1 or TRBD2 for D (5 bases each). The germline V gene encodes CDR1 SQVTM and CDR2 ANQGSEA. The CDR3 sequence is 12 residues long. V gave up 7 bases and J gave up 4 bases, with 13 bases separating them. DNA of the CDR3: TGCAGCGGCCGGGCTGGGGGAGAGACCCAGTACTTC. The encoded protein is CSGRAGGETQYF.

The chain couples TRBV28 to TRBJ1-6; 9 positions agree with TRBD1. The CDR3 totals 16 residues. Germline trimming cut 5 bases from V and 6 bases from J; bases unmatched to any gene: 8. The germline V gene encodes CDR1 MDHEN and CDR2 SYDVKM. CDR3 residues: CASSLQQGAGNSPLHF. The DNA of the CDR3 is TGTGCCAGCAGTCTTCAACAGGGGGCGGGTAATTCACCCCTCCACTTT.

The V call is TRBV2, the J call TRBJ1-4; weak D call: TRBD1 (5 bases). Trimming removed 4 bases from V and 8 bases from J, with 14 bases in between. The germline V gene encodes CDR1 SNHLY and CDR2 FYNNEI. This CDR3 is built from 14 residues. CDR3 protein: CASSGRGALEKLFF. The CDR3 region has the DNA TGTGCCAGCAGTGGGCGTGGGGCCTTGGAAAAACTGTTTTTT.

This clonotype was seen repeatedly, ten times or more. The chain links TRBV2 to TRBJ2-1, with D unclear. Germline lookup yields CDR1 SNHLY and CDR2 FYNNEI. Trimming left V 1 base short and J 5 bases short, with 6 bases between. This CDR3 comprises 13 residues. CDR3 loop: CASSEDFHNEQFF. The CDR3 DNA follows: TGTGCCAGCAGTGAAGACTTCCACAATGAGCAGTTCTTC.

This chain uses TRBV18 with TRBJ2-3; the match to TRBD1 covers 9 bases. Trimming removed 6 bases from V and 0 bases from J; junction bases left unmatched: 4. CDR1 KGHSH and CDR2 LQKENI come from the germline V gene. This CDR3 is 15 amino acids long. The CDR3 nucleotides read TGTGCCAGCTCCTACAGGGGGCCAAGCACAGATACGCAGTATTTT. Translating it yields CASSYRGPSTDTQYF.

A few counts support this clonotype. The chain employs TRBV19 and TRBJ1-1, with 8 nucleotides matching TRBD1. The germline CDR1 and CDR2 sequences are LNHDA and SQIVND (reference sequence). The J segment lost 11 bases and the V segment lost 4 bases, leaving 9 bases of the junction unmatched. The CDR3 runs 13 residues. The CDR3 region is CASSKNRGYDAFF. CDR3 nucleotides: TGTGCCAGTAGTAAAAACAGGGGGTATGATGCTTTCTTT.

This clonotype was seen more than once but under ten times. The chain is built from TRBV20-1 and TRBJ2-5; the D gene could be TRBD1 or TRBD2 (5 bases each). Germline V gene sequence: CDR1 DFQATT, CDR2 SNEGSKA (reference sequence). Trimming took off 5 bases at V and 5 bases at J, with 18 bases between the two ends. The CDR3 has 14 residues. CDR3 DNA: TGCAGTGCTGGACGGGGCGGGTCAGGGGAGACCCAGTACTTC. It is translated as CSAGRGGSGETQYF.

The chain uses TRBV2 and TRBJ2-5; 8 bases agree with TRBD2. V lost 11 bases, J lost 5 bases, and 7 bases stayed unmatched. The CDR3 runs 12 residues. CDR1 SNHLY and CDR2 FYNNEI come from the germline V gene. This CDR3 is CASTGGSETQYF. CDR3 DNA: TGTGCCTCGACGGGGGGGAGTGAGACCCAGTACTTC. Supplemented by reference TRBV2 and TRBJ2-5, the full variable domain reads EPEVTQTPSHQVTQMGQEVILRCVPISNHLYFYWYRQILGQKVEFLVSFYNNEISEKSEIFDDQFSVERPDGSNFTLKIRSTKLEDSAMYFCASTGGSETQYFGPGTRLLVL.

This clonotype was found many times. This chain joins TRBV9 and TRBJ2-5; 8 bases align to TRBD2. The V gene end was trimmed by 3 bases and the J gene end by 5 bases; junction bases not matched to a gene: 0. The CDR3 is 12 residues long. Germline-derived CDR1 and CDR2 are SGDLS and YYNGEE. The CDR3 coding sequence is TGTGCCAGCAGCGCGGGGGGGGAGACCCAGTACTTC. Amino acids: CASSAGGETQYF.

The chain has TRBV20-1 and TRBJ2-7; 9 nucleotides line up with TRBD2. CDR1 DFQATT and CDR2 SNEGSKA come from the germline V gene (reference sequence). V gave up 3 bases and J gave up 9 bases; unmatched junction bases: 9. This CDR3 spans 13 amino acids. Here the CDR3 DNA reads TGCAGTGCTAGTTCTAGCGGGGAGGAAGGGCAGTACTTC. Translation: CSASSSGEEGQYF.

In its sample, this clonotype was seen many times. CDR3 bases: TGTGCCAGCAGCGATGGACCGAGGAACACTGAAGCTTTCTTT. Protein product: CASSDGPRNTEAFF. The chain couples TRBV9 to TRBJ1-1, with no clear D. This CDR3 is built from 14 residues. Trimming left V 3 bases short and J 1 base short, with 10 bases between. CDR1 SGDLS and CDR2 YYNGEE come from the germline V gene.

This clonotype has only a few counts. The J gene is TRBJ2-3, the V gene TRBV2, with TRBD2 identical over 12 bases. Germline V gene sequence: CDR1 SNHLY, CDR2 FYNNEI. The CDR3 loop spans 17 amino acids. With V trimmed by 1 base and J by 4 bases, 6 bases remained unmatched. CDR3 in DNA: TGTGCCAGCAGTGAAGGACGACTAGCGGGAGTCGCAGATACGCAGTATTTT. This translates into CASSEGRLAGVADTQYF.

The V call is TRBV27, the J call TRBJ2-1, with 9 bases that match TRBD1. Germline values: CDR1 MNHEY, CDR2 SMNVEV (reference sequence). The CDR3 covers 15 residues. V lost 4 bases, J lost 2 bases, and 3 bases stayed unmatched. CDR3 loop: CASSSRDRAYNEQFF. CDR3 nucleotides: TGTGCCAGCAGTTCCCGGGACAGGGCCTACAATGAGCAGTTCTTC.

This clonotype has a count of ten or more. The CDR3 nucleotides read TGTGCCAGCAGTGATTGGATCAGGGACACTGAAGCTTTCTTT. It is translated as CASSDWIRDTEAFF. V and J are TRBV25-1 and TRBJ1-1, with D perhaps matching TRBD1 (5 bases). The V gene's germline CDR1 is MGHDK and CDR2 SYGVNS. The CDR3 has 14 residues. V was shortened by 3 bases and J by 3 bases, with 11 bases between the two germline ends.

The sample holds a few counts of this clonotype. The V gene is TRBV4-3, the J gene TRBJ1-6, with a tentative D call TRBD1 (5 bases). V was clipped by 0 bases and J by 8 bases, with 8 bases between them. The CDR3 consists of 14 residues. Germline values: CDR1 LGHNA, CDR2 YSLEER. CDR3 bases: TGCGCCAGCAGCCAAGACGTGGGGCATTCACCCCTCCACTTT. Translation: CASSQDVGHSPLHF.

This clonotype occurred many times. CDR3 region: CAWSGQLPSNQPQHF. The CDR3 DNA is TGTGCCTGGAGCGGACAGTTGCCTAGCAATCAGCCCCAGCATTTT. The chain joins TRBV30 to TRBJ1-5, with D tentatively TRBD1 (6 bases). Per germline, CDR1 GTSNPN and CDR2 SVGIG (reference sequence). The CDR3 totals 15 residues. V lost 3 bases to trimming and J lost 0 bases, with 12 bases between them.

The table lists this clonotype with many counts. This chain uses TRBV7-2 with TRBJ2-7; 9 bases map to TRBD2. The CDR3 covers 15 residues. Germline trimming cut 1 base from V and 3 bases from J; bases unmatched to any gene: 4. Germline CDR1 is SGHTA and CDR2 is FQGNSA. The CDR3 DNA follows: TGTGCCAGCAGCTTAGTAGCGGGAGTGGGCTACGAGCAGTACTTC. As protein: CASSLVAGVGYEQYF. The whole variable domain, filled in from reference TRBV7-2 and TRBJ2-7, reads GAGVSQSPSNKVTEKGKDVELRCDPISGHTALYWYRQSLGQGLEFLIYFQGNSAPDKSGLPSDRFSAERTGGSVSTLTIQRTQQEDSAVYLCASSLVAGVGYEQYFGPGTRLTVT.

This clonotype has at least ten counts. The chain joins TRBV7-6 to TRBJ1-5; 9 bases align to TRBD1. V gave up 5 bases and J gave up 5 bases; unmatched junction bases: 19. The germline CDR1 and CDR2 sequences are SGHVS and FNYEAQ. The CDR3 covers 19 residues. CDR3 sequence: CASSPKPGTGNVRDQPQHF. The DNA of the CDR3 is TGTGCCAGCAGCCCAAAACCCGGGACAGGGAATGTTCGGGATCAGCCCCAGCATTTT.

This clonotype was counted ten times or more. The chain carries TRBV7-6 and TRBJ2-7; 12 bases are a match to TRBD2. V trimming: 2 bases; J trimming: 3 bases; junction bases outside the gene matches: 14. Germline V CDR1 and CDR2: SGHVS, FNYEAQ. This CDR3 has 19 residues. This CDR3 reads CASSLKGGASGGEGYEQYF. The DNA of the CDR3 is TGTGCCAGCAGCTTAAAAGGAGGGGCTAGCGGGGGGGAAGGCTACGAGCAGTACTTC.

The table lists this clonotype with many counts. V usage is TRBV11-2 and J usage is TRBJ2-7, with 11 bases fitting TRBD2. The germline gives CDR1 SGHAT, CDR2 FQNNGV. This CDR3 is 19 amino acids long. Trimming cost V 1 base and J 5 bases; bases outside gene matches: 16. CDR3 DNA: TGTGCCAGCAGCTTAGTCGGACCCGGGATTAGCGGGAGGGCCCACGAGCAGTACTTC. It yields the protein CASSLVGPGISGRAHEQYF.